This T cell receptor beta chain was captured by sequencing in a study of vaccination and CD4 T cells after COVID-19. Study-wide context: From HCoV-229E, HCoV-OC43, HCoV-NL63 and SARS-CoV-2, overlapping spike peptides were used to stimulate the cells.

The treatment was: roughly ten-day PBMC culture with coronavirus spike peptide pools or control peptides (ViraFEST assay). Germline V gene data show CDR1 as ENHRY and CDR2 as SYGVKD. The length of the CDR3 is 15 residues. V was trimmed by 3 bases and J by 5 bases, leaving 17 bases between them. The Oncomine TCR Beta short-read assay was applied to DNA of cultured CD4+ T cells. Genomic DNA was extracted from cultured CD4+ T cells. Each CDR3 protein is one row after TCRdb ran MiXCR on the PCR reads. The profile shows about 10,000 distinct CDR3 sequences, over 60% of them singletons. On this clonotype itself: Its antigen is as yet unknown.

The chain joins TRBV10-3 to TRBJ2-7, with D perhaps TRBD1 (6 bases). Sequencing was performed on CD4+ T cells from blood, cultured in vitro. This TCR was sampled from a human donor who had recovered from COVID-19. The CDR3 coding sequence is TGTGCCATCAGTGATCCCCATGGACAGAGGAACGAGCAGTACTTC. Translated, it gives CAISDPHGQRNEQYF.